This T cell receptor (beta chain) derives from a study of human T cells and chemical hapten exposure. Looking at the study overall: TCR yield per sample varied, mainly due to pooled library volumes. Study conclusions and caveats: TCRs exceeding a frequency of 1 in 1000 stayed unchanged under DPC sensitization.

As for time point: healthy volunteer bleed at 2 weeks. The starting material, unfractionated whole blood, was used for total RNA extraction. This clonotype was recorded a few times. Its antigen is as yet unknown. Individual cDNA molecules (in the library) carried attached unique molecular identifiers. TCRdb re-derived calls from the RACE reads in MiXCR, one entry per CDR3 protein. The sample lists 80,000 to 100,000 distinct CDR3 sequences; about 8.8% were seen once. Unmatched junction bases numbered 5, after V lost 4 bases and J lost 0 bases. From germline, CDR1 is MNHEY and CDR2 SVGAGI. The CDR3 is 15 residues long.

The rearrangement joins TRBV6-5 to TRBJ2-7; the match to TRBD1 covers 8 bases. The sample consisted of whole blood. This TCR was sampled from a female donor in good health. Some clones in this sample may be carry-over from other donors' samples. CDR3 bases: TGTGCCAGCAGTTCCGGGACAGGAAACTCCTACGAGCAGTACTTC. This encodes CASSSGTGNSYEQYF.